This TCR beta chain was identified during a study of blood T cell repertoires in COVID-19. Individuals aged about 18 to 100 years were recruited from 24 US areas. Participants' reported clinical history set cohort assignment. Within 2 weeks of study entry, exposed participants had contacted a PCR-confirmed or clinician-diagnosed COVID-19 case. Authors' analysis steps: By means of reference gene primer amplification, nucleated cell counts were estimated. Profiled with immunoSEQ multiplex PCR; TCRdb holds only in-frame clones, not every one. V and J calls and clone size are copied from that table; D and trimming were computed from the DNA. The sample includes 290,000 or so clones, around 80% of them seen just once. The J segment lost 0 bases and the V segment lost 6 bases, leaving 5 bases of the junction unmatched. The CDR3 runs to 15 residues. CDR1 and CDR2 from the germline V gene are SEHNR and FQNEAQ (reference sequence).

The sequence came from a man in his forties who had been exposed to COVID-19. The chain employs TRBV7-9 and TRBJ2-3; TRBD1 aligns across 8 bases. The specimen sequenced was PBMCs or T cells enriched from blood (not recorded which). CDR3: CASRTGATSTDTQYF. CDR3 in DNA: TGTGCCAGCAGGACAGGGGCTACTAGCACAGATACGCAGTATTTT.